One and the same sample provided the 32 T cell receptor beta chains below, sequenced in a study of T cell responses to AZD1222 COVID-19 vaccine. The method was immunoSEQ multiplex PCR; TCRdb's version includes in-frame clones alone and lacks a portion of them. The sample lists approximately 300,000 clones; 90% to 95% were seen once. The input for sequencing was peripheral blood, taken 28 days after the second AZD1222 dose. Every receptor here comes from an adult who received the AZD1222 COVID-19 vaccine.

This chain joins TRBV6-2 or TRBV6-3 and TRBJ2-1; 11 positions agree with TRBD2. The J segment lost 12 bases and the V segment lost 6 bases, leaving 22 bases of the junction unmatched. Germline loops: CDR1 MNHEY, CDR2 SVGEGT. The CDR3 sequence is 18 residues long. Here the CDR3 DNA reads TGTGCCAGCAGCTCAGGTCGACTAGCGGGACTGGCGGTGGTGAGGCAGTTCTTC. It is translated as CASSSGRLAGLAVVRQFF.

The rearrangement joins TRBV5-4 to TRBJ2-7; TRBD1 aligns across 10 bases. The CDR3 loop spans 16 amino acids. Germline loops: CDR1 SGHNT, CDR2 YYREEE (reference sequence). V lost 4 bases to trimming and J lost 2 bases; unmatched junction nucleotides: 9. CDR3: CASSPGTGASPYEQYF. CDR3 nucleotide sequence: TGTGCCAGCAGCCCCGGGACAGGGGCGTCTCCCTACGAGCAGTACTTC.

The rearrangement links TRBV3-1 (or the pseudogene TRBV3-2) to TRBJ1-2; tentative D call: TRBD1 (5 bases). CDR3 length equals 15 residues. Trimming took 0 bases from V and 5 from J, leaving 13 bases between them. Looked up from germline, CDR1 is LGHDT and CDR2 is YNNKEL (reference sequence). DNA for the CDR3: TGTGCCAGCAGCCAAGAAGGGTCAGGGTATTATGGCTACACCTTC. Translation: CASSQEGSGYYGYTF.

This clone showed up just once. The rearrangement joins TRBV29-1 to TRBJ2-3; TRBD1 aligns across 7 bases. Germline-derived CDR1 and CDR2 are SQVTM and ANQGSEA. J lost 4 bases, V lost 2 bases, and 0 bases had no gene match. The CDR3 contains 12 residues. The CDR3 nucleotides are TGCAGCGTTGAAAGGGGGCCAGATACGCAGTATTTT. It yields the protein CSVERGPDTQYF.

This clone was counted a few times. The rearrangement joins TRBV2 to TRBJ1-6; D is possibly TRBD1 (5 bases). Germline V CDR1 and CDR2: SNHLY, FYNNEI. Trimming pared 3 bases from V and 10 bases from J, leaving 16 bases between. The CDR3 loop spans 15 amino acids. The CDR3 protein is CASSESGGLVSPLHF. DNA of the CDR3: TGTGCCAGCAGTGAGTCTGGGGGGTTGGTCTCACCCCTCCACTTT.

The chain employs TRBV5-6 and TRBJ2-7, with 7 bases aligning to TRBD2. CDR3 length equals 15 residues. CDR1 and CDR2 (germline): SGHDT, YYEEEE. The V segment lost 2 bases and the J segment 3 bases; nucleotides outside the gene matches: 8. The CDR3 nucleotides are TGTGCCAGCAGCTTAAGTCTAGCGGTTAGCTACGAGCAGTACTTC. Protein sequence: CASSLSLAVSYEQYF.

In nucleotides, the CDR3 is TGTGCCAGCAGCAAAAGGCAGGGCTACGAGCAGTACTTC. Its protein is CASSKRQGYEQYF. The chain has TRBV21-1 and TRBJ2-7; the table's D call of TRBD1 was not tested on the DNA. TRBV21-1 is noted as a pseudogene. The CDR3 covers 13 residues.

The chain is built from TRBV19 and TRBJ2-4, with D perhaps TRBD1 (6 bases). The V gene lost 3 bases and the J gene lost 6 bases, with 9 bases spanning the gap. CDR3 length: 13 amino acids. Per germline, CDR1 LNHDA and CDR2 SQIVND (reference sequence). In DNA form, the CDR3 reads TGTGCCAGTAGTATCCGGGACACAAACATTCAGTACTTC. Residues: CASSIRDTNIQYF.

The chain is built from TRBV6-5 and TRBJ2-7; perhaps TRBD2 as D (6 bases). Germline assignment: CDR1 MNHEY and CDR2 SVGAGI. The CDR3 runs to 15 residues. The V gene lost 0 bases and the J gene lost 9 bases, with 18 bases spanning the gap. The CDR3 bases are TGTGCCAGCAGTTACTCCCGGTCCCCCTGGCGGGGGCAGTACTTC. This sequence encodes CASSYSRSPWRGQYF.

On this clone itself: A read error may produce the germline difference seen at one junction end. The chain recombines TRBV29-1 with TRBJ1-1; D gene ambiguous. CDR3 length: 12 amino acids. Germline V CDR1 and CDR2: SQVTM, ANQGSEA. CDR3 sequence (DNA): TGCAGCGTTGAAGATCTTAGCCCCGGAGTTCTCTTT. This gives the protein CSVEDLSPGVLF.

This chain uses TRBV5-6 with TRBJ1-2; D is possibly TRBD1 (5 bases). CDR3 size: 15 residues. The V end lost 2 bases, the J end lost 4 bases, and 15 bases lay between the germline ends. Per germline, CDR1 SGHDT and CDR2 YYEEEE. The CDR3 DNA reads as TGTGCCAGCAGCTTAGTAGTCGAAGGGACCTATGGCTACACCTTC. Encoded protein: CASSLVVEGTYGYTF.

The chain is built from TRBV19 and TRBJ2-7; no reliable D call. CDR1 is LNHDA, CDR2 SQIVND, per germline (reference sequence). The ends were cut back, 8 bases at V and 1 base at J, with 9 bases in the middle. The CDR3 is 12 amino acids. CDR3: CASGRSSYEQYF. CDR3 nucleotide sequence: TGTGCCAGTGGAAGAAGTTCCTACGAGCAGTACTTC.

This rearrangement joins TRBV6-5 to TRBJ1-2; 8 bases are shared with TRBD1. There are 13 residues in the CDR3. V was clipped by 7 bases and J by 9 bases; unmatched bases: 10. Germline CDR1 MNHEY, CDR2 SVGAGI. CDR3 protein: CASKTAGGASYTF. The DNA of the CDR3 is TGTGCCAGCAAGACGGCAGGGGGCGCGAGCTACACCTTC.

The V and J genes are TRBV14 and TRBJ2-7; D is possibly TRBD1 (6 bases). The CDR3 is made up of 15 amino acids. Germline loops: CDR1 SGHDN, CDR2 FVKESK. V was pared by 0 bases and J by 4 bases, with 13 bases between. The CDR3 region has the DNA TGTGCCAGCAGCCAAGATCCAGGACAGAGGTACGAGCAGTACTTC. Its translation is CASSQDPGQRYEQYF.

The chain employs TRBV7-6 and TRBJ2-7, with TRBD2 matching 8 bases. Germline loops: CDR1 SGHVS, CDR2 FNYEAQ. The CDR3 is made up of 15 amino acids. V shed 1 base, J shed 3 bases, and the junction held 5 bases outside the gene matches. CDR3 loop: CASSLGTSFNYEQYF. CDR3 coding DNA: TGTGCCAGCAGCTTAGGGACTAGCTTTAACTACGAGCAGTACTTC.

The chain employs TRBV11-2 and TRBJ1-1; TRBD1 might be the D (5 bases). From germline, CDR1 is SGHAT and CDR2 FQNNGV. The CDR3 totals 15 residues. V was shortened by 0 bases and J by 6 bases, with 14 bases between the two germline ends. CDR3 loop: CASSLDLAGRAEAFF. The CDR3 DNA reads TGTGCCAGCAGCTTAGATCTGGCAGGGCGAGCTGAAGCTTTCTTT.

The chain links TRBV5-6 to TRBJ1-1; no definite D call. Trimming took 4 bases from V and 0 from J, leaving 19 bases between them. CDR1 is SGHDT, CDR2 YYEEEE, per germline. This CDR3 comprises 17 residues. CDR3 nucleotide sequence: TGTGCCAGCAGCAAACAGCTATCGAACCGTATGAACACTGAAGCTTTCTTT. Amino acid sequence: CASSKQLSNRMNTEAFF. Variable domain in full (rest from reference TRBV5-6 and TRBJ1-1): DAGVTQSPTHLIKTRGQQVTLRCSPKSGHDTVSWYQQALGQGPQFIFQYYEEEERQRGNFPDRFSGHQFPNYSSELNVNALLLGDSALYLCASSKQLSNRMNTEAFFGQGTRLTVV.

The gene calls are TRBV3-1 (or the pseudogene TRBV3-2) and TRBJ1-3, with a weak D call TRBD1 (6 bases). The CDR3 length is 14 residues. Germline CDR1 and CDR2: LGHDT and YNNKEL (reference sequence). V was clipped by 5 bases and J by 5 bases, with 13 bases between them. The DNA for the CDR3 is TGTGCCAGCAGCTTACGGACAGCGAGAAACACCATATATTTT. It codes for CASSLRTARNTIYF.

This rearrangement joins TRBV3-1 (or the pseudogene TRBV3-2) to TRBJ1-4; D possibly corresponds to TRBD1 (5 bases). The CDR3 contains 15 residues. Trimming removed 5 bases from V and 7 bases from J, with 17 bases in between. Germline V lookup: CDR1 LGHDT, CDR2 YNNKEL (reference sequence). The CDR3 nucleotides are TGTGCCAGCAGCTGGGGCTCTCAGGAAGTTGAAAAACTGTTTTTT. This sequence encodes CASSWGSQEVEKLFF.

This chain connects TRBV10-1 to TRBJ1-1, with D hard to call. Per the germline V gene, CDR1 is WNHNN and CDR2 is SYGVQD (reference sequence). The CDR3 totals 12 residues. V shed 3 bases and J shed 8 bases, with 10 bases lying between them. The CDR3, as DNA: TGCGCCAGCAGTGAAGGGATGGGAGAAGCTTTCTTT. Translated: CASSEGMGEAFF.

The chain uses TRBV6-5 and TRBJ2-7; 9 nucleotides line up with TRBD1. V lost 7 bases, J lost 6 bases, and 13 bases stayed unmatched. CDR1 and CDR2 (germline): MNHEY, SVGAGI. There are 15 residues in the CDR3. The CDR3 DNA reads as TGTGCCAGCAACCCGCCGGGACAGGGTTTCGGCGAGCAGTACTTC. Protein product: CASNPPGQGFGEQYF.

The J gene is TRBJ2-2, the V gene TRBV6-5, with D possibly TRBD1 on 6 matching bases. The V end lost 10 bases, the J end lost 4 bases, and 13 bases lay between the germline ends. Germline loops: CDR1 MNHEY, CDR2 SVGAGI. CDR3 length equals 13 residues. The CDR3 sequence: CATNRVGTGELFF. Written as DNA, the CDR3 is TGTGCCACCAACAGGGTGGGCACCGGGGAGCTGTTTTTT.

The genes are TRBV5-1 and TRBJ2-2, with a tentative D call TRBD1 (7 bases). The CDR3 extends over 16 amino acids. CDR1 is SGHRS, CDR2 YFSETQ, per germline. Trimming took off 3 bases at V and 5 bases at J, with 17 bases between the two ends. DNA for the CDR3: TGCGCCAGCAGCTCCCGGCGGGGACAGACAACCGGGGAGCTGTTTTTT. It translates to CASSSRRGQTTGELFF.

The chain uses TRBV28 and TRBJ2-7, with 9 bases lining up with TRBD1. The CDR3 extends over 16 amino acids. CDR1 and CDR2 (germline): MDHEN, SYDVKM. V shed 4 bases, J shed 6 bases, and the junction held 13 bases outside the gene matches. The CDR3 protein is CASSSQGWTGAGEQYF. The CDR3 coding sequence is TGTGCCAGCAGTTCCCAAGGTTGGACAGGGGCTGGCGAGCAGTACTTC. The full variable domain, with the rest looked up from reference TRBV28 and TRBJ2-7, is DVKVTQSSRYLVKRTGEKVFLECVQDMDHENMFWYRQDPGLGLRLIYFSYDVKMKEKGDIPEGYSVSREKKERFSLILESASTNQTSMYLCASSSQGWTGAGEQYFGPGTRLTVT.

The chain uses TRBV7-2 and TRBJ2-7; D gene uncertain. The germline V gene encodes CDR1 SGHTA and CDR2 FQGNSA. This CDR3 contains 15 residues. Trimming left V 3 bases short and J 2 bases short, with 14 bases between. CDR3 in DNA: TGTGCCAGCAGCTTGGACCCGACAAGAACCTACGAGCAGTACTTC. It specifies CASSLDPTRTYEQYF. Complete variable domain (other parts from reference TRBV7-2 and TRBJ2-7): GAGVSQSPSNKVTEKGKDVELRCDPISGHTALYWYRQSLGQGLEFLIYFQGNSAPDKSGLPSDRFSAERTGGSVSTLTIQRTQQEDSAVYLCASSLDPTRTYEQYFGPGTRLTVT.

J is TRBJ2-2 and V is TRBV28, with TRBD1 as a possible D gene (5 bases). The CDR3 has 13 residues. Germline loops: CDR1 MDHEN, CDR2 SYDVKM. The germline V and J ends were trimmed by 11 bases and 2 bases, with 12 bases remaining between them. This chain's CDR3 is CAAGQGNTGELFF. The CDR3 DNA follows: TGTGCCGCAGGGCAGGGTAACACCGGGGAGCTGTTTTTT. Drawing the rest from reference TRBV28 and TRBJ2-2, the complete variable domain is DVKVTQSSRYLVKRTGEKVFLECVQDMDHENMFWYRQDPGLGLRLIYFSYDVKMKEKGDIPEGYSVSREKKERFSLILESASTNQTSMYLCAAGQGNTGELFFGEGSRLTVL.

The chain links TRBV2 to TRBJ2-7; D is possibly TRBD2 (6 bases). This CDR3 spans 14 amino acids. The germline V gene encodes CDR1 SNHLY and CDR2 FYNNEI. V lost 6 bases and J 2 bases, leaving 14 bases between the germline ends. The CDR3 coding sequence is TGTGCCAGCAGCGCGATCGGGGGTCCCTACGAGCAGTACTTC. Translated: CASSAIGGPYEQYF.

The chain employs TRBV12-3 or TRBV12-4 and TRBJ1-3, with a tentative D call TRBD1 (6 bases). The CDR3 length is 13 residues. V was shortened by 5 bases and J by 7 bases, with 12 bases between the two germline ends. CDR3 sequence reads: CASSLLGGNTIYF. Here the CDR3 DNA reads TGTGCCAGCAGTCTCCTGGGGGGCAACACCATATATTTT.

The chain recombines TRBV5-1 with TRBJ2-3; D possibly corresponds to TRBD2 (5 bases). V was clipped by 6 bases and J by 0 bases, with 11 bases between them. The germline V gene encodes CDR1 SGHRS and CDR2 YFSETQ. This CDR3 spans 14 amino acids. CDR3 sequence (DNA): TGCGCCAGCACCCCCGGCGGGAGCACAGATACGCAGTATTTT. It is translated as CASTPGGSTDTQYF.

The rearrangement uses TRBV28 and TRBJ1-2; 8 bases line up with TRBD1. V shed 8 bases and J 4 bases; nucleotides not matched to a gene: 6. Germline lookup yields CDR1 MDHEN and CDR2 SYDVKM. The CDR3 is 13 amino acids. The CDR3 DNA is TGTGCCAGCGGCTTAGGACAGGGCTATGGCTACACCTTC. Protein sequence: CASGLGQGYGYTF.

The CDR3 spells CASSRYLAPGGNEQFF. In DNA, the CDR3 is TGTGCCAGCAGCCGCTACCTAGCGCCAGGGGGGAATGAGCAGTTCTTC. The rearrangement joins TRBV3-1 (or the pseudogene TRBV3-2) to TRBJ2-1, with a possible D match to TRBD1 (7 bases). Germline CDR1 and CDR2: LGHDT and YNNKEL (reference sequence). The V and J ends lost 4 bases and 7 bases respectively, with 20 bases between them. The CDR3 is made up of 16 amino acids.

CDR3 amino acids: CASSESGVGGEKLFF. As DNA, the CDR3 is TGCGCCAGCAGTGAGTCCGGGGTCGGAGGGGAAAAACTGTTTTTT. This rearrangement joins TRBV10-2 to TRBJ1-4, with no clear D. The CDR3 has 15 residues. Looked up from germline, CDR1 is WSHSY and CDR2 is SAAADI. Trimming took off 0 bases at V and 8 bases at J, with 13 bases between the two ends.